There are a few counts of the clone carrying this T cell receptor beta chain. The CDR3 covers 16 residues. Germline V gene sequence: CDR1 LNHDA, CDR2 SQIVND (reference sequence). The V segment lost 5 bases and the J segment 0 bases; nucleotides outside the gene matches: 6. The sample is drawn from a study of blood T cell repertoires in COVID-19. For the study at large: Acute and convalescent COVID-19 samples came from the United States, Italy and Spain. Nucleic acid was either cDNA or gDNA, and it came from T cells, B-cell-depleted T cells, or PBMCs.

In the original analysis: Researchers report that nucleated cell counts were estimated from reference gene primer amplification. TCRdb keeps only in-frame clones here, not all; method: immunoSEQ multiplex PCR. V and J calls and clone size are those listed in that table; D and trimming were worked out from the DNA. Of around 310,000 clones in the sample, around nine tenths are singletons; the top ten hold around 13%. The V gene is TRBV19, the J gene TRBJ2-1; 8 positions match TRBD2. Sequencing was performed on peripheral blood. The sequence was collected from a woman between 55 and 75 years old with acute or convalescent COVID-19. CDR3 sequence: CASSPLAGRSYNEQFF. As DNA, the CDR3 is TGTGCCAGTAGTCCCTTAGCGGGGCGCTCCTACAATGAGCAGTTCTTC.